Listed here is a single T cell receptor beta chain. This clonotype has ten or more counts. Its target antigen remains unknown. No base quality information exists; no much larger clone differs at one position. The data stem from a study of CD8+CD57+ T cells in acquired aplastic anemia (dated by TCRdb to between 2018 and 2020). For the wider study: A mean of approximately 3 ug of DNA, ranging from about 0.19 to 27.4 ug, was extracted from sorted CD4+ and CD8+ cells. An average of approximately 10 million reads for CD4+ cells and under 13 million reads for CD8+ cells was obtained from healthy donor samples.

From the germline V gene, CDR1 is MGHRA and CDR2 is YSYEKL. The V end gives up 4 bases and the J end 7 bases, leaving 17 bases in the junction not matched to a gene. The CDR3 goes from the cysteine to the phenylalanine over 18 residues. Only the CDR3 portion is preserved as DNA: 54 bases, with reading frame beginning at the first base. The study deep-sequenced TCR repertoires of sorted CD4+ and CD8+ blood T cells from severe aplastic anemia patients and healthy subjects. Ficoll-Paque density gradient centrifugation was used to isolate peripheral blood mononuclear cells. Before DNA extraction, CD4+ and CD8+ T cells were sorted with FACS or magnetic beads. What the research found in general, with its limitations: No significant difference in CD8+ Simpson's diversity was found between patients and healthy controls (P=0.060). Although under 35 CD8+ CDR3 sequences were shared by patients and controls, these sequences appeared highly expressed in patients and within the immunodominant clones of patients.

Genomic DNA served as template for TCR beta VDJ combination and CDR3 sequence profiling. An Illumina HiSeq 2000 was the platform used for TCR repertoire sequencing. For the original study's pipeline: Repertoire assessment relied on Simpson's diversity index, CDR3 size and DJ length profiles, and TRBV/TRBJ rearrangement plots. The most abundant DNA sequence in the deep sequencing data was defined as the immunodominant clone. CDR3 amino acid sequences were screened for sharing across subjects and were compared with published repertoires and the VDJdb database. TCRdb ran its own pipeline on the public reads, namely fastp trimming at Q25 and MiXCR clone calling, and kept in-frame beta chains. Rows with a matching CDR3 protein are joined into one entry that keeps the most common DNA and genes. For this entry, the V and J calls and clone size follow TCRdb and not the study's own pipeline. The sample table shows around 170,000 distinct CDR3 sequences, and under 75% are seen once. 45% to 50% of the sample lies in the top ten.

The chain uses TRBV4-1 and TRBJ2-3; 10 middle bases align to TRBD2. Sequenced: sorted CD4+, CD8+, or CD8+CD57+ T cells (not recorded which) from PBMCs. The receptor's source is a human donor in good health. In nucleotide form, the sequence is TGCGCCAGCAGCCCCGCGAGCCAAGCGGGAGGGCCTCGGTATACGCAGTATTTT. Protein translation: CASSPASQAGGPRYTQYF.